The T cell receptor beta chain under discussion was sequenced for a study of blood T cells in healthy people across ages. Study outcomes and limitations: The percentage of naive T cells correlated strongly with TCR beta diversity.

The total RNA that was extracted per sample amounted to at least 5.5 micrograms. V was pared by 0 bases and J by 3 bases, with 9 bases between. CDR3 length equals 14 residues. The germline V gene has CDR1 SGHRS and CDR2 YFSETQ. This clonotype was seen a handful of times. The antigen is not known. A second PCR of 7 to 11 cycles used a sample-barcoded 5' primer and a J-beta primer mix. TCRdb independently ran MiXCR on the 5' RACE reads; one entry per CDR3 protein. Altogether around 1,700,000 distinct CDR3 sequences are present, about 30% being singletons, with the ten largest covering 7.7%. V usage is TRBV5-1 and J usage is TRBJ2-5; D is unresolved. This sequence originates from a woman in her thirties in good health. The source material was blood. The CDR3 DNA reads as TGCGCCAGCAGCTTGGTAGGACCTGAAGAGACCCAGTACTTC. Translating gives CASSLVGPEETQYF. Based on the CDR3 plus reference TRBV5-1 and TRBJ2-5, the full variable domain is KAGVTQTPRYLIKTRGQQVTLSCSPISGHRSVSWYQQTPGQGLQFLFEYFSETQRNKGNFPGRFSGRQFSNSRSEMNVSTLELGDSALYLCASSLVGPEETQYFGPGTRLLVL.